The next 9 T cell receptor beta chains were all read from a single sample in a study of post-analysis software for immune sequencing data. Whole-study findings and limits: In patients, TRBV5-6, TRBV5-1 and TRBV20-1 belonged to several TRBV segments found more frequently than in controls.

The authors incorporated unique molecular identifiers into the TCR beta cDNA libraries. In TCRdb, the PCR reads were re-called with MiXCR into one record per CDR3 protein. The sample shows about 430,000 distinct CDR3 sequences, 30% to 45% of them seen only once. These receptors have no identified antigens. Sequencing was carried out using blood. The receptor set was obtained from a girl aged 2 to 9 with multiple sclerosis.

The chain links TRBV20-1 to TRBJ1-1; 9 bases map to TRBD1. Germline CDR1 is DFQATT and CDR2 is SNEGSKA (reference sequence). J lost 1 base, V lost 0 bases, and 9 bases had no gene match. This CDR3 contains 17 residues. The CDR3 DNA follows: TGCAGTGCTAGAGATCCGGGACAGGGTCTTTGGAACACTGAAGCTTTCTTT. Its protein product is CSARDPGQGLWNTEAFF.

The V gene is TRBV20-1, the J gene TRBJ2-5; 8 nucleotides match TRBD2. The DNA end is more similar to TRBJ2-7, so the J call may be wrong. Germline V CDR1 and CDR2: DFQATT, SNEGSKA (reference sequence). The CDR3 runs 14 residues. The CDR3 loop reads CSAREAGELYEQYF. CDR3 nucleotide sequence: TGCAGTGCTAGGGAAGCGGGAGAGCTGTACGAGCAGTACTTC.

This CDR3 is CASKNGRDSYTEAFF. CDR3 DNA: TGTGCCAGCAAGAATGGGAGGGACAGCTACACTGAAGCTTTCTTT. V gene TRBV27 combines with J gene TRBJ1-1, with 7 bases identical to TRBD1. J lost 3 bases, V lost 7 bases, and 11 bases had no gene match. Germline V gene sequence: CDR1 MNHEY, CDR2 SMNVEV (reference sequence). The CDR3 spans 15 residues.

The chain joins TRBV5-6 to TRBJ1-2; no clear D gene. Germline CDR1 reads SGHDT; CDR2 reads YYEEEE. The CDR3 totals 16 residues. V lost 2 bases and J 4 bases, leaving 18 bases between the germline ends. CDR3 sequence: CASSLYQLWSLYGYTF. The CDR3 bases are TGTGCCAGCAGCTTATACCAGCTTTGGTCGCTCTATGGCTACACCTTC.

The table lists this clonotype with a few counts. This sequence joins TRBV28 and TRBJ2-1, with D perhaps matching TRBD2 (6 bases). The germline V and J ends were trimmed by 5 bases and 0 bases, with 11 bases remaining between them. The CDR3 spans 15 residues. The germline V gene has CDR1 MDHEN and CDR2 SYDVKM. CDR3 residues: CASSGVGGSYNEQFF. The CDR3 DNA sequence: TGTGCCAGCAGTGGGGTGGGGGGCTCCTACAATGAGCAGTTCTTC.

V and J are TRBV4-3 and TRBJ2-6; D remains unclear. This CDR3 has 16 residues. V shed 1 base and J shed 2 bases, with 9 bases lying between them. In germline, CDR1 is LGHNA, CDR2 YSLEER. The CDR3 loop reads CASSQAMGTGANVLTF. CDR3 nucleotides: TGCGCCAGCAGCCAAGCGATGGGAACTGGGGCCAACGTCCTGACTTTC.

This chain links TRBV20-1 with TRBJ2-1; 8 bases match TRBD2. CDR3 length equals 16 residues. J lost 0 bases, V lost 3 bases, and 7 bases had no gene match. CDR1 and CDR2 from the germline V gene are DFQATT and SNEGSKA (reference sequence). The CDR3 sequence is CSASDTSGHSYNEQFF. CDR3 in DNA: TGCAGTGCTAGCGATACTAGCGGCCACTCCTACAATGAGCAGTTCTTC.

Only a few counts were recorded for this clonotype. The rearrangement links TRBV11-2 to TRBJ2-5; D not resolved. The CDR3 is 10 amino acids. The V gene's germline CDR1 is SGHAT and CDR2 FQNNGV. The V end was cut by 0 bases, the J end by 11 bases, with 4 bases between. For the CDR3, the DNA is TGTGCCAGCAGCTTAGAAGAGCAGTACTTC. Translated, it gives CASSLEEQYF.

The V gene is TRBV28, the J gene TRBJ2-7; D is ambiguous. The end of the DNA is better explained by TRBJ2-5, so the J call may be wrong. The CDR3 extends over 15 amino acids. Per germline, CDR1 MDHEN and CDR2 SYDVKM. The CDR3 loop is CASSLRAPPKETQYF. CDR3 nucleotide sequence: TGTGCCAGCAGTTTAAGGGCACCCCCGAAAGAGACCCAGTACTTC.